This T cell receptor beta chain was recorded in a study of post-analysis software for immune sequencing data. TCR beta cDNA libraries included unique molecular identifiers. The yield from around 1 to 10 million T cells was some 500,000 cDNA molecules in total. TCRdb analysed the PCR reads with MiXCR anew, one entry per CDR3 protein. The data show about 160,000 distinct CDR3 sequences, 35% to 40% seen once. Study-wide results and caveats: A significant reduction in normalized Chao1 diversity was observed in multiple sclerosis patients versus controls. Co-batched samples clustered tightly together by F measure.

On this clonotype itself: Its target is not known.

The sequence came from a girl under 18 with multiple sclerosis. This material consisted of blood, taken after autologous hematopoietic stem cell transplantation.

For the CDR3, the DNA is TGTGCCATCAGTCACACTAACCTGGGACTAGCGGGAGATGGTGAGCAGTTCTTC. Translation gives CAISHTNLGLAGDGEQFF. This sequence joins TRBV10-3 and TRBJ2-1; TRBD2 aligns across 14 bases. From germline, CDR1 is ENHRY and CDR2 SYGVKD. V was pared by 5 bases and J by 9 bases, with 15 bases of the junction left unmatched. The CDR3 covers 18 residues.